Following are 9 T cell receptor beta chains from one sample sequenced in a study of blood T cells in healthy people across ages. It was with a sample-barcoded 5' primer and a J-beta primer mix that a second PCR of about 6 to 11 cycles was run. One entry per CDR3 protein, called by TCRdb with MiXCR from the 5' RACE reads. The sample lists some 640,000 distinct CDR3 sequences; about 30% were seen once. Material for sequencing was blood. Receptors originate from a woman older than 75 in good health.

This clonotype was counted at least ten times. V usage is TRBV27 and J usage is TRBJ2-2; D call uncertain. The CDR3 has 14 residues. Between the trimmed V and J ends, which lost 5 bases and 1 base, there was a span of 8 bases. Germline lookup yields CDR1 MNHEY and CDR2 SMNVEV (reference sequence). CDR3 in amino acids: CASSAQENTGELFF. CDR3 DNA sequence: TGTGCCAGCAGTGCCCAGGAGAACACCGGGGAGCTGTTTTTT.

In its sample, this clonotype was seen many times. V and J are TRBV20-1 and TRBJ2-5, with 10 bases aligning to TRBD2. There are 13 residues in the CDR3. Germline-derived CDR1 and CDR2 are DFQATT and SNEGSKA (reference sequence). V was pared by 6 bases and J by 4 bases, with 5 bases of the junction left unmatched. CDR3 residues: CSAKLAGPETQYF. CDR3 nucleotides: TGCAGTGCGAAACTAGCGGGGCCAGAGACCCAGTACTTC.

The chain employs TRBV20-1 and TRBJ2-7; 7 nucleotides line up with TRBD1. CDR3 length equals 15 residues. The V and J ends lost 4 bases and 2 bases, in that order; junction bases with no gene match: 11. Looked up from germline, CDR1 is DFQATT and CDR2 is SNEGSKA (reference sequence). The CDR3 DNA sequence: TGCAGTGCTACCCTCGGGACAGCCTTGCCCTACGAGCAGTACTTC. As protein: CSATLGTALPYEQYF.

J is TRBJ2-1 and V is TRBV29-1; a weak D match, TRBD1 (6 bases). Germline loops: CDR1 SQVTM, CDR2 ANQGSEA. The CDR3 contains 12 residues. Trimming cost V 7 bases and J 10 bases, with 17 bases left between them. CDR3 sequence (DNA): TGCAGCGCCCGGAGATCAGGGGACGAGCAGTTCTTC. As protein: CSARRSGDEQFF.

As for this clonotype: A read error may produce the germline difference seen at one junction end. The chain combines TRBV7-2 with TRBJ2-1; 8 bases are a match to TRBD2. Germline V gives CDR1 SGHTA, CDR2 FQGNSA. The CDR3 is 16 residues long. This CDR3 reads CASSFERGTSNNEQFF. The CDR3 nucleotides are TGTGCCAGCAGCTTTGAGCGGGGGACCTCCAACAATGAGCAGTTCTTC. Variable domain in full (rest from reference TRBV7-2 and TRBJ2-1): GAGVSQSPSNKVTEKGKDVELRCDPISGHTALYWYRQSLGQGLEFLIYFQGNSAPDKSGLPSDRFSAERTGGSVSTLTIQRTQQEDSAVYLCASSFERGTSNNEQFFGPGTRLTVL.

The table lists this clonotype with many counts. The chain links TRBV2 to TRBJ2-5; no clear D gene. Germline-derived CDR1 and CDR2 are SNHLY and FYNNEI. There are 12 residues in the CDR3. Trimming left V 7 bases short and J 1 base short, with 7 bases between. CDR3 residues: CASTVTQETQYF. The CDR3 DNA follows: TGTGCCAGCACCGTAACCCAAGAGACCCAGTACTTC.

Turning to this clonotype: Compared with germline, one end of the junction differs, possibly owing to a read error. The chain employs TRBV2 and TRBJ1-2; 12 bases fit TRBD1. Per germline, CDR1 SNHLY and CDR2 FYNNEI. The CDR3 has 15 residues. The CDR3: CACSDEGQGAKGYTF. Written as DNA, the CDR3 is TGTGCCTGCAGTGATGAGGGACAGGGGGCGAAGGGCTACACCTTC. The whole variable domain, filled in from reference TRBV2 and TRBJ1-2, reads EPEVTQTPSHQVTQMGQEVILRCVPISNHLYFYWYRQILGQKVEFLVSFYNNEISEKSEIFDDQFSVERPDGSNFTLKIRSTKLEDSAMYFCACSDEGQGAKGYTFGSGTRLTVV.

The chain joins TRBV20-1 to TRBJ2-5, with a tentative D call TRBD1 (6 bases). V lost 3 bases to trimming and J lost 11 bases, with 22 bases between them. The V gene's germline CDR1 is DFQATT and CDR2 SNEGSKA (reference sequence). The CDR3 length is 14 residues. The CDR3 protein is CSARDSGPRNEQYF. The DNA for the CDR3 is TGCAGTGCTAGGGACAGTGGCCCCCGCAATGAGCAGTACTTC.

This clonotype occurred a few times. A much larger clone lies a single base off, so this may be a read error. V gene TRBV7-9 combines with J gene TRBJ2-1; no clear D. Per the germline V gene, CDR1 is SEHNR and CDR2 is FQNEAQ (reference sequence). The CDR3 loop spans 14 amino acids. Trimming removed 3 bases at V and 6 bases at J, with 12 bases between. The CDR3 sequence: CASSFDDAGNEQFF. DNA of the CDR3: TGTGCCAGCAGCTTCGATGACGCCGGCAATGAGCAGTTCTTC.